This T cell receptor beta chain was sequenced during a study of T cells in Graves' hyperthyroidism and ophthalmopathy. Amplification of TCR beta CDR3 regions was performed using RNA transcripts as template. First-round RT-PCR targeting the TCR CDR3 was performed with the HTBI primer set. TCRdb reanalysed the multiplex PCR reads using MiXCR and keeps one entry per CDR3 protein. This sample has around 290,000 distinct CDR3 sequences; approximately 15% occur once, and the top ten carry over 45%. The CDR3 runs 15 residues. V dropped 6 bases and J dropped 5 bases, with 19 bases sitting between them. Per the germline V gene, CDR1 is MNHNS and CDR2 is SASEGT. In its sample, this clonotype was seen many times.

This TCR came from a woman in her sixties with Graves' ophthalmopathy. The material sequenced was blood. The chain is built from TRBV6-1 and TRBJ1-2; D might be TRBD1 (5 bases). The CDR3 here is CASRPGWGEDYGYTF. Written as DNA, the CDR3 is TGTGCCAGCAGACCCGGTTGGGGGGAAGATTATGGCTACACCTTC.